This TCR beta chain derives from a study of T cell changes during pregnancy in multiple sclerosis (dated by TCRdb to between 2018 and 2020). Notes on the research overall: The study examined how the T cell repertoire changed over the course of pregnancy in women with multiple sclerosis.

To prepare the library, the immunoSEQ multiplex PCR assay was applied. The source is immuneACCESS, and TCRdb retained only in-frame sequences with V and J called. Part of the clones is not carried over; for the studies checked, unresolved V genes explain less than half of this, and the remainder is unexplained. The sample includes approximately 60,000 clones, with 85% to 95% observed a single time. The biggest ten clones account for less than 4% of the sample. With respect to this clone: Its antigen remains unidentified. Base qualities are not recorded, but no much larger clone differs from it by a single base.

The germline V gene (reference sequence) yields MNHEY for CDR1 and SMNVEV for CDR2. V and J are trimmed by 5 bases and 4 bases, and the gene matches miss 2 bases of the junction. Its CDR3 holds 12 amino acids, cysteine through phenylalanine. Of all the DNA, just the CDR3 is kept, 36 bases in frame from base 1. The clonotype comes from a female donor with multiple sclerosis, enrolled in a pregnancy study. The chain was built from TRBV27 and TRBJ2-7, and 7 bases in between align with TRBD1. This specimen consisted of CD8+ T cells from peripheral blood mononuclear cells, obtained in the third trimester of pregnancy. The nucleotide sequence reads TGTGCCAGCAGTAGACAGGGATACGAGCAGTACTTC. Protein translation: CASSRQGYEQYF.